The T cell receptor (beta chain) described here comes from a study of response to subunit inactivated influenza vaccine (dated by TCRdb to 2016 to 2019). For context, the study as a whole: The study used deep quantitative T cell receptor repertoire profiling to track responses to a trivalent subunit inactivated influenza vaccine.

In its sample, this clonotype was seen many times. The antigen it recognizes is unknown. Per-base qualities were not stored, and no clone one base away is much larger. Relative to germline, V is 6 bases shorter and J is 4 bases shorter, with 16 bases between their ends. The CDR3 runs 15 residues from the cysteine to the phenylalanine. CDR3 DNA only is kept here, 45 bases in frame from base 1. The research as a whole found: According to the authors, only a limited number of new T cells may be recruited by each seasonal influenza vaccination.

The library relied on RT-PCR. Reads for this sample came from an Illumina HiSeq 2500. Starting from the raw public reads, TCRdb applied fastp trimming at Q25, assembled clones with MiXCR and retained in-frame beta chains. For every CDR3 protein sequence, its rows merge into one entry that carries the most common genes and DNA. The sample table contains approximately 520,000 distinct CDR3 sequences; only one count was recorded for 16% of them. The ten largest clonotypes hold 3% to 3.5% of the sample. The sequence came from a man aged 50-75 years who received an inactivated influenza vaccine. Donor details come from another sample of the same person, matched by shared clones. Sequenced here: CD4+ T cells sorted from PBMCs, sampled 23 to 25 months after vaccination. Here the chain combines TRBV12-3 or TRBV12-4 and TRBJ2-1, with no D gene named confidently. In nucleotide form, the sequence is TGTGCCAGCAGCCTAGAGTCGCAAGGGTACAATGAGCAGTTCTTC. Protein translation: CASSLESQGYNEQFF.